This T cell receptor beta chain was recorded in a study of OX40 agonist ivuxolimab in advanced cancers. Looking at the study overall: Ivuxolimab was an agonistic, fully human IgG2 monoclonal antibody directed against OX40 (CD134), a costimulatory receptor. Intravenous ivuxolimab was administered to patients every 2 weeks at six dose levels: 0.01, 0.1, 0.3, 1.5, 3 and 10 mg/kg. Of the approximately 50 patients in dose escalation, 19 had hepatocellular carcinoma, some 15 had melanoma, 9 had renal cell carcinoma and 9 had head and neck cancer. In the dose-escalation cohort, around four fifths of patients were male, and the mean age was about 55 years, with a range of 23 to 79. Patients were allowed to have had prior anti-PD-1, anti-PD-L1 or anti-CTLA-4 therapy, and roughly 40% of the dose-escalation patients had previously received checkpoint inhibitors. Partial responses were achieved by three dose-escalation patients, of whom one had hepatocellular carcinoma and two had cutaneous melanoma. The point of sequencing TCRbeta in the periphery was to test whether ivuxolimab changed TCR sequence diversity and drove clonal T-cell expansion. The paper covers the monotherapy dose-escalation part of the phase I ivuxolimab trial, which included N of about 50 patients.

As concerns this clone: The antigen this receptor binds is unknown. Base qualities are not recorded, but no much larger clone differs from it by a single base.

Patients with a history of autoimmune disease or receiving systemic immunosuppression were excluded from the trial. In every dose cohort, peripheral blood was drawn for TCR sequencing at baseline, cycle 4 day 1, and cycle 7 day 1. The samples were taken from a phase I, first-in-human, multicenter, open-label dose-escalation trial of ivuxolimab. Adults with locally advanced or metastatic melanoma, renal cell, hepatocellular, or head and neck squamous cell carcinoma were enrolled in the trial. Before TCR sequencing, CD4+ and CD8+ T cells were separately sorted from peripheral blood. Genomic DNA was isolated from the sorted cells so that the TCRbeta CDR3 region could be sequenced. The immunoSEQ Assay was used for sequencing of TCRbeta CDR3 regions. This is the immuneACCESS table as TCRdb keeps it, with only in-frame sequences that have V and J called. A part of the clones is gone; compared with another copy, unresolved V genes explain less than half, and the rest is unexplained. Present in this sample are 25,000 to 30,000 clones, roughly three quarters of which were seen just once. The ten largest account for 33% of the sample.

Spanning cysteine to phenylalanine, the CDR3 consists of 19 amino acids. This entry keeps only the CDR3 DNA: 57 bases, framed from base 1. What the research found in general, with its limitations: Which antigens the clonally expanded peripheral T cells were specific for was not determined. Low levels of normalized T-cell clonal expansion were also seen in some patients who did not respond. On average, CD8+ T cells showed more expanded clones than CD4+ T cells after ivuxolimab. Partial responders in the 0.1-3.0 mg/kg groups had among the lowest normalized peripheral clonal expansion, especially among CD8+ T cells. Clonal expansion of both CD4+ and CD8+ blood T cells was observed from baseline to week 6 at doses 0.1 to 3.0 mg/kg.

This TCR came from an adult with an advanced solid tumor such as melanoma, head and neck, liver or kidney cancer. Source: CD4+ or CD8+ T cells sorted from blood, taken in a trial of the OX40 agonist ivuxolimab. The rearranged chain carries TRBV21-1 and TRBJ1-6. TRBV21-1 is described as a pseudogene. The sequenced DNA is TGTGCCAGCAGCAAAGCGCTTTGTCGGGAGGGAAGGGGAAATTCACCCCTCCACTTT. The translation is CASSKALCREGRGNSPLHF.